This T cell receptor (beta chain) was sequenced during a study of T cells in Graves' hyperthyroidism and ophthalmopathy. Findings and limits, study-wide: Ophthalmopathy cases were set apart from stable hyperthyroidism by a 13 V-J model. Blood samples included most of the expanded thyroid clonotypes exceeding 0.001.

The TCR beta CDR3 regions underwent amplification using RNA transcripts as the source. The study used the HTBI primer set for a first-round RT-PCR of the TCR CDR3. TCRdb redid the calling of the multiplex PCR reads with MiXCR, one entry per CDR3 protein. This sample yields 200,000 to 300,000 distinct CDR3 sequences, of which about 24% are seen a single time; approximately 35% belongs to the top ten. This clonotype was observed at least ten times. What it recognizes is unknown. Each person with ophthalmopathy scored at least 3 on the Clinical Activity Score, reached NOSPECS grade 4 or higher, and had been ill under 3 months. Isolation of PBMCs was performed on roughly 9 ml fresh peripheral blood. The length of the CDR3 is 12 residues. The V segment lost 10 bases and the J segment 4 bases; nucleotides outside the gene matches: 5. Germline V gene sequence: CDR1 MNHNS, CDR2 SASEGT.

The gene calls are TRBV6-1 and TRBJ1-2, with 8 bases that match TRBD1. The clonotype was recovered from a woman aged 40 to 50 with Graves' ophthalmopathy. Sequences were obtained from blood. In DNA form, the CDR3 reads TGTGCCACCTCCGGACAGGGCTATGGCTACACCTTC. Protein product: CATSGQGYGYTF.